The TCR beta chain under discussion was sequenced for a study of blood T cell repertoires in COVID-19. Generated by immunoSEQ multiplex PCR, the TCRdb table keeps only in-frame clones and is missing some. The top ten hold roughly 10% of the sample, which has about 60,000 clones, 70% to 80% seen once. The CDR3 is made up of 16 amino acids. V lost 4 bases to trimming and J lost 2 bases, with 17 bases between them. Germline loops: CDR1 SGHDT, CDR2 YYEEEE. This TCR was recovered from a human donor in a cohort sampled during active COVID-19. Sequenced sample: peripheral blood. The rearrangement joins TRBV5-6 to TRBJ2-3, with D possibly matching TRBD1 (6 bases). In DNA, the CDR3 is TGTGCCAGCAGCGGGGGCCTGTATGGATACACAGATACGCAGTATTTT. This gives the protein CASSGGLYGYTDTQYF.